One sample yielded the 27 T cell receptor beta chains listed below, sequenced in a study of shared clonotypes between healthy human individuals. This table comes from immunoSEQ multiplex PCR, and its TCRdb copy is limited to in-frame clones, with some not included. The data contain 1.5 million to 2.5 million clones, just under 95% of them singletons. Naive CD8 cells lacked CD45RO, underwent positive selection for CCR7 and left out terminally differentiated effector memory CD45RA+ cells. The sample consisted of naive CD8+ T cells sorted from blood. The receptors originated from a man in his late teens or twenties in good health.

The rearrangement joins TRBV5-3 to TRBJ2-2; TRBD1 agrees at 8 bases. TRBV5-3 is classed as an ORF, of uncertain function. The CDR3 sequence is 17 residues long. Unmatched junction bases numbered 12, after V lost 3 bases and J lost 5 bases. In DNA form, the CDR3 reads TGTGCCAGAAGCTGTCGCCCGGACAGGGAGAGGACCGGGGAGCTGTTTTTT. Its protein is CARSCRPDRERTGELFF.

The chain has TRBV5-1 and TRBJ2-2; TRBD2 matches 12 bases. The CDR3 is 19 residues long. Per germline, CDR1 SGHRS and CDR2 YFSETQ. V gave up 1 base and J gave up 0 bases; unmatched junction bases: 7. The CDR3 DNA reads TGCGCCAGCAGCTTGATCGCTAGCGGGAGGGAAACGAACACCGGGGAGCTGTTTTTT. Protein product: CASSLIASGRETNTGELFF. Full variable domain (outside the CDR3, taken from reference TRBV5-1 and TRBJ2-2): KAGVTQTPRYLIKTRGQQVTLSCSPISGHRSVSWYQQTPGQGLQFLFEYFSETQRNKGNFPGRFSGRQFSNSRSEMNVSTLELGDSALYLCASSLIASGRETNTGELFFGEGSRLTVL.

This chain links TRBV2 with TRBJ2-7; D uncertain. The germline V gene encodes CDR1 SNHLY and CDR2 FYNNEI. The CDR3 loop spans 11 amino acids. The V and J ends lost 3 bases and 6 bases respectively, with 6 bases between them. The CDR3: CASSDITEQYF. In DNA, the CDR3 is TGTGCCAGCAGTGACATAACCGAGCAGTACTTC.

This sequence joins TRBV7-9 and TRBJ2-7; perhaps TRBD2 as D (5 bases). CDR1 is SEHNR, CDR2 FQNEAQ, per germline (reference sequence). The CDR3 has 15 amino acids. V was pared by 5 bases and J by 3 bases, with 17 bases between. The CDR3 sequence is CASSQDYSSVYEQYF. CDR3 coding DNA: TGTGCCAGCAGCCAAGACTACTCTTCAGTCTACGAGCAGTACTTC. Using reference TRBV7-9 and TRBJ2-7 for the parts outside the CDR3, the full variable domain is DTGVSQNPRHKITKRGQNVTFRCDPISEHNRLYWYRQTLGQGPEFLTYFQNEAQLEKSRLLSDRFSAERPKGSFSTLEIQRTEQGDSAMYLCASSQDYSSVYEQYFGPGTRLTVT.

This chain joins TRBV27 and TRBJ2-7; perhaps TRBD1 as D (5 bases). V shed 3 bases and J shed 3 bases, with 9 bases lying between them. Looked up from germline, CDR1 is MNHEY and CDR2 is SMNVEV (reference sequence). This CDR3 contains 13 residues. CDR3 sequence: CASSFEGDYEQYF. The CDR3 bases are TGTGCCAGCAGTTTCGAAGGGGACTACGAGCAGTACTTC.

The rearrangement uses TRBV4-3 and TRBJ2-1; D gene unclear. V was shortened by 0 bases and J by 5 bases, with 11 bases between the two germline ends. The V gene's germline CDR1 is LGHNA and CDR2 YSLEER. The CDR3 loop spans 15 amino acids. CDR3 nucleotides: TGCGCCAGCAGCCAAGAAGCTATAGCCCACAATGAGCAGTTCTTC. The encoded protein is CASSQEAIAHNEQFF.

Note on this clone: Within the sample, other DNA sequences also encode this same CDR3. J is TRBJ2-2 and V is TRBV5-1; D might be TRBD2 (6 bases). Trimming cost V 2 bases and J 6 bases, with 11 bases left between them. Germline loops: CDR1 SGHRS, CDR2 YFSETQ. This CDR3 contains 14 residues. The CDR3 DNA reads TGCGCCAGCAGCTTCCGGGGAGGCGCCGGGGAGCTGTTTTTT. Its protein product is CASSFRGGAGELFF.

This clone has only one observation. The V call is TRBV12-5, the J call TRBJ1-4; 7 nucleotides match TRBD1. The CDR3 extends over 14 amino acids. CDR1 and CDR2 from the germline V gene are LGHNT and FRNRAP. Trimming cost V 4 bases and J 10 bases; bases outside gene matches: 9. CDR3 residues: CASGWTGQEAKLFF. The DNA for the CDR3 is TGTGCTAGTGGTTGGACAGGCCAGGAGGCAAAACTGTTTTTT.

The chain carries TRBV7-9 and TRBJ1-1; D gene uncertain. CDR3 length: 14 residues. Germline V gene data show CDR1 as SEHNR and CDR2 as FQNEAQ (reference sequence). Trimming left V 5 bases short and J 4 bases short, with 14 bases between. For the CDR3, the DNA is TGTGCCAGCAGCGGAGATAAACGGCGCACTGAAGCTTTCTTT. Protein product: CASSGDKRRTEAFF.

The chain joins TRBV28 to TRBJ2-7; D is possibly TRBD1 (5 bases). Germline CDR1 and CDR2: MDHEN and SYDVKM. This CDR3 region has 13 residues. Trimming stripped 2 bases from V and 6 bases from J, with 11 bases between. In DNA, the CDR3 is TGTGCCAGCAGTTTACACAGGTCGATCGAGCAGTACTTC. Translating gives CASSLHRSIEQYF.

The chain combines TRBV27 with TRBJ2-7; 10 bases line up with TRBD2. This CDR3 has 17 amino acids. Looked up from germline, CDR1 is MNHEY and CDR2 is SMNVEV (reference sequence). The V segment lost 3 bases and the J segment 2 bases; nucleotides outside the gene matches: 10. The DNA for the CDR3 is TGTGCCAGCAGTTTCCTCGCGGGACTAGCGCAGCCCTACGAGCAGTACTTC. Encoded protein: CASSFLAGLAQPYEQYF.

CDR3 coding DNA: TGTGCCAGTAGTGATGGGGTCTTCTATGGCTACACCTTC. Protein: CASSDGVFYGYTF. V usage is TRBV19 and J usage is TRBJ1-2, with D uncertain. CDR1 is LNHDA and CDR2 is SQIVND in the germline V gene (reference sequence). The CDR3 length is 13 residues. Trimming stripped 5 bases from V and 4 bases from J, with 11 bases between.

This clone has just one count. The chain couples TRBV10-3 to TRBJ2-3, with D perhaps being TRBD1 or TRBD2 (6 bases each). CDR1 ENHRY and CDR2 SYGVKD come from the germline V gene. The germline V and J ends were trimmed by 5 bases and 0 bases, with 12 bases remaining between them. CDR3 length: 15 amino acids. The CDR3 loop is CAISMTGASTDTQYF. DNA for the CDR3: TGTGCCATCAGTATGACGGGGGCGAGCACAGATACGCAGTATTTT.

The genes are TRBV7-8 and TRBJ2-3; D gene uncertain. CDR1 is SGHVS and CDR2 is FQNEAQ in the germline V gene. Trimming stripped 5 bases from V and 4 bases from J, with 13 bases between. The CDR3 sequence is 14 residues long. This CDR3 is CASSSVNDPDTQYF. The DNA of the CDR3 is TGTGCCAGCAGCAGTGTTAATGACCCAGATACGCAGTATTTT.

This clone has a handful of counts. The V and J genes are TRBV28 and TRBJ1-1; maybe TRBD1 (6 bases). The germline V gene encodes CDR1 MDHEN and CDR2 SYDVKM. V dropped 3 bases and J dropped 11 bases, with 16 bases sitting between them. This CDR3 comprises 13 residues. CDR3: CASSLTGPSRAFF. CDR3 coding DNA: TGTGCCAGCAGTTTGACAGGTCCCTCCCGGGCTTTCTTT.

The chain links TRBV9 to TRBJ2-1; 10 bases map to TRBD2. Germline V gene sequence: CDR1 SGDLS, CDR2 YYNGEE. The CDR3 length is 15 residues. The V gene end was trimmed by 3 bases and the J gene end by 4 bases; junction bases not matched to a gene: 4. The CDR3 coding sequence is TGTGCCAGCAGCGACGGGACTAGCGATTACAATGAGCAGTTCTTC. Residues: CASSDGTSDYNEQFF.

V is TRBV9 and J is TRBJ1-3; no reliable D call. Per germline, CDR1 SGDLS and CDR2 YYNGEE. The CDR3 totals 15 residues. V was trimmed by 0 bases and J by 3 bases, leaving 10 bases between them. This chain's CDR3 is CASSVDFNGGNTIYF. CDR3 in DNA: TGTGCCAGCAGCGTAGATTTCAACGGTGGAAACACCATATATTTT.

The V and J genes are TRBV7-9 and TRBJ2-1; D possibly uses TRBD1 or TRBD2 (5 bases each). Looked up from germline, CDR1 is SEHNR and CDR2 is FQNEAQ (reference sequence). V was pared by 5 bases and J by 7 bases, with 21 bases between. The CDR3 totals 16 residues. CDR3 region: CASSPPGTRGGNEQFF. CDR3 in DNA: TGTGCCAGCAGCCCGCCCGGGACCCGGGGCGGGAATGAGCAGTTCTTC.

Notes on this clone: The same CDR3 is also encoded by other DNA sequences in this sample. This CDR3 reads CASSLRLAYEQYF. DNA of the CDR3: TGTGCCAGCAGTCTGCGACTGGCCTACGAGCAGTACTTC. This sequence joins TRBV27 and TRBJ2-7; D call uncertain. The germline V gene encodes CDR1 MNHEY and CDR2 SMNVEV (reference sequence). Trimming left V 5 bases short and J 2 bases short, with 10 bases between. This CDR3 contains 13 residues.

This rearrangement joins TRBV6-5 to TRBJ2-7, with 8 bases that match TRBD2. Germline assignment: CDR1 MNHEY and CDR2 SVGAGI. The CDR3 runs 15 residues. The ends lost 6 bases at V and 3 bases at J; junction bases unmatched: 10. The CDR3 DNA follows: TGTGCCAGCAGCCCTCAAGCGGGAGTCATCTACGAGCAGTACTTC. Translated: CASSPQAGVIYEQYF.

The chain recombines TRBV11-2 with TRBJ1-2; D not resolved. Germline CDR1 is SGHAT and CDR2 is FQNNGV. The CDR3 extends over 16 amino acids. Trimming cost V 1 base and J 4 bases, with 16 bases left between them. The CDR3 loop is CASSLGAISPPYGYTF. In nucleotides, the CDR3 is TGTGCCAGCAGCTTAGGGGCGATCTCCCCCCCCTATGGCTACACCTTC.

The chain is built from TRBV28 and TRBJ1-1; tentative D call: TRBD1 (6 bases). CDR3 length: 15 amino acids. CDR1 and CDR2 (germline): MDHEN, SYDVKM. Trimming cost V 6 bases and J 1 base, with 15 bases left between them. CDR3 sequence: CASSFGLQGNTEAFF. CDR3 nucleotide sequence: TGTGCCAGCAGCTTCGGCTTACAGGGGAACACTGAAGCTTTCTTT.

This chain joins TRBV9 and TRBJ1-1, with D tentatively TRBD1 (5 bases). Germline CDR1 SGDLS, CDR2 YYNGEE. The CDR3 is 15 residues long. The V end lost 0 bases, the J end lost 4 bases, and 13 bases lay between the germline ends. As DNA, the CDR3 is TGTGCCAGCAGCGTAGAATTTCGGGGGATCACTGAAGCTTTCTTT. Amino acids: CASSVEFRGITEAFF.

The rearrangement joins TRBV6-6 to TRBJ1-5; unclear D gene. This CDR3 contains 15 residues. Per germline, CDR1 MNHNY and CDR2 SVGAGI (reference sequence). The germline V and J ends were trimmed by 7 bases and 1 base, with 14 bases remaining between them. The CDR3 region is CASITFGGSNQPQHF. The CDR3 coding sequence is TGTGCCAGCATTACATTTGGAGGGAGCAATCAGCCCCAGCATTTT.

This chain links TRBV7-2 with TRBJ2-7; tentatively, D is TRBD1 or TRBD2 (5 bases each). The germline V gene has CDR1 SGHTA and CDR2 FQGNSA. V was shortened by 2 bases and J by 5 bases, with 19 bases between the two germline ends. The CDR3 spans 16 residues. CDR3 in amino acids: CASSLSVYGAADEQYF. Here the CDR3 DNA reads TGTGCCAGCAGCTTATCTGTTTACGGGGCGGCGGACGAGCAGTACTTC.

The CDR3 reads CASSAGQGVATNEKLFF. The CDR3 bases are TGTGCCAGCAGCGCGGGACAGGGGGTTGCAACTAATGAAAAACTGTTTTTT. This sequence joins TRBV9 and TRBJ1-4; 11 nucleotides line up with TRBD1. Germline CDR1 is SGDLS and CDR2 is YYNGEE. Trimming at V came to 3 bases and at J to 0 bases, leaving 4 bases not matched to a gene. This CDR3 spans 17 amino acids.

The genes are TRBV30 and TRBJ2-1; D remains unclear. Germline V lookup: CDR1 GTSNPN, CDR2 SVGIG (reference sequence). The CDR3 runs 15 residues. Trimming shortened V by 4 bases and J by 0 bases, and 13 bases separated the two germline ends. For the CDR3, the DNA is TGTGCCTGGAACGCGTTATTGAGCTCCTACAATGAGCAGTTCTTC. Translated: CAWNALLSSYNEQFF.